This TCR beta chain was found in a study of Graves' ophthalmopathy and Graves' hyperthyroidism. Study as a whole: At the time of initial diagnosis and before any treatment, peripheral blood was collected. Points from the study as a whole: Forecasting of ophthalmopathy progression by the model achieved less than 71% sensitivity and approximately 72% specificity.

Pregnancy or lactation, uncontrolled infections and other autoimmune diseases were grounds for excluding patients. CDR3 size: 16 residues. The germline gives CDR1 MRHNA, CDR2 SNTAGT. V dropped 2 bases and J dropped 2; count of bases not matched to a gene: 1. Remarks on this clonotype: The target antigen is unknown.

As the template, RNA transcripts were used to amplify TCR beta CDR3 regions. RT-PCR was first run with HTBI primers, then multiplex PCR in a second round. One entry per CDR3 protein, called by TCRdb with MiXCR from the multiplex PCR reads. The table records around 40,000 distinct CDR3 sequences, approximately 52% of them present only once. The sequenced sample consisted of peripheral blood. The TCR was taken from an adult man with Graves' ophthalmopathy. V gene TRBV6-4 combines with J gene TRBJ2-5; 14 bases align to TRBD2. CDR3 sequence reads: CASSDRLAGGQETQYF. The CDR3 coding sequence is TGTGCCAGCAGTGACAGACTAGCGGGAGGGCAAGAGACCCAGTACTTC.